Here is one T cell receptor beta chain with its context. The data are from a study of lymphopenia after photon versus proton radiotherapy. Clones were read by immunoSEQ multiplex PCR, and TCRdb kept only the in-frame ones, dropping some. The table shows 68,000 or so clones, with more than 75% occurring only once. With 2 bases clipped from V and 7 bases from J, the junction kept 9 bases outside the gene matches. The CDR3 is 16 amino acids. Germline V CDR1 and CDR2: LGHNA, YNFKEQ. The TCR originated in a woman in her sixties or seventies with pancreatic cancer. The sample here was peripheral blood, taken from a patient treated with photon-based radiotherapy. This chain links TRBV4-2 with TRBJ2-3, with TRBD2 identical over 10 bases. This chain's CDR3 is CASSQLASGGMNTQYF. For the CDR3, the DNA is TGTGCCAGCAGCCAACTAGCTAGCGGGGGCATGAATACGCAGTATTTT.